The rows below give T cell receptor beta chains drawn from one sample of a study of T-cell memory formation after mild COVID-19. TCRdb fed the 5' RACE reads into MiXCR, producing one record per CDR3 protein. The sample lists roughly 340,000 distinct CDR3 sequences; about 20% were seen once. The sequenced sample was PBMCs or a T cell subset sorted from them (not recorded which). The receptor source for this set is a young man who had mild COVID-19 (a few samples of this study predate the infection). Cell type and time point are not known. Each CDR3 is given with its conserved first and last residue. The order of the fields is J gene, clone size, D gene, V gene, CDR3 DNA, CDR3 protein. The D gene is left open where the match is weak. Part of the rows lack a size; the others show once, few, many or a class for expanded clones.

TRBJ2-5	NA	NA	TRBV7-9	TGTGCCAGCAGACGGATCGCGGAGACCCAGTACTTC	CASRRIAETQYF
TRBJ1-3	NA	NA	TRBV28	TGTGCCAGCCGGCTCTTGGGGGGAATGCGAAACACCATATATTTT	CASRLLGGMRNTIYF
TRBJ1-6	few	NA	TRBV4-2	TGTGCCAGCAGCCAAGATAGGGTTCGGGATTCACCCCTCCACTTT	CASSQDRVRDSPLHF
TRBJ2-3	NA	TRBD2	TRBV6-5	TGTGCCAGCAGTTACTCACAGCGGGGGGGCACAGATACGCAGTATTTT	CASSYSQRGGTDTQYF
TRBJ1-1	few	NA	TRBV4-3	TGCGCCAGCAGCCAAGATCCGGGGGACACTGAAGCTTTCTTT	CASSQDPGDTEAFF
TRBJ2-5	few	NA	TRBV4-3	TGCGCCAGCAGCCAAGATTGGGGGCGCCGGGAGACCCAGTACTTC	CASSQDWGRRETQYF
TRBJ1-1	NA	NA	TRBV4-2	TGTGCCAGCAGCCAATCCGGGCCTGAAGCTTTCTTT	CASSQSGPEAFF
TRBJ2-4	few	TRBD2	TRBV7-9	TGTGCCAGCAGCTCTATCCGGACTAGCGGGACGAACAAAAACATTCAGTACTTC	CASSSIRTSGTNKNIQYF
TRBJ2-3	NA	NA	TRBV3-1	TGTGCCAGCAGGTCCGGTAGGAGCACAGATACGCAGTATTTT	CASRSGRSTDTQYF
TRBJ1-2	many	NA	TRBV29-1	TGCAGCGTTGAAGAAGACGAGGGAGTCAATGGCTACACCTTC	CSVEEDEGVNGYTF
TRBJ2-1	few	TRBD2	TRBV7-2	TGTGCCAGCAGCCCCGGGACTAGCGGGGCTGAGCAGTTCTTC	CASSPGTSGAEQFF
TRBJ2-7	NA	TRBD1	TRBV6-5	TGTGCCAGCAGTGGACCCGGGACAGCGGTCTACGAGCAGTACTTC	CASSGPGTAVYEQYF
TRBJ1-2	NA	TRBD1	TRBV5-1	TGCGCCAGCAGCACTCAGGGGGTAGACTATGGCTACACCTTC	CASSTQGVDYGYTF
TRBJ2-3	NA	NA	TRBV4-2	TGTGCCAGCAGCCAAGATAGGGTGAATACGCAGTATTTT	CASSQDRVNTQYF
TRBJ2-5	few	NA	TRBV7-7	TGTGCTAGCACCCTCGACCCCGGCACCCAAGAGACCCAGTACTTC	CASTLDPGTQETQYF
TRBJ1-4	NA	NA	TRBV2	TGTGCCAGGGGCGACGGAAGTAATGAAAAACTGTTTTTT	CARGDGSNEKLFF
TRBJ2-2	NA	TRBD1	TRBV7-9	TGTGCCAGCGCTACGAGACAGGGTGACACCGGGGAGCTGTTTTTT	CASATRQGDTGELFF
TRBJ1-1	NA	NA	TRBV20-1	TGCAGTGCTAGGGGGGAAGAATTTGAAGCTTTCTTT	CSARGEEFEAFF
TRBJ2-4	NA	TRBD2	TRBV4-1	TGCGCCAGCAGCCAAGGTCGGCTAGCGGGGGCCAAAAACATTCAGTACTTC	CASSQGRLAGAKNIQYF
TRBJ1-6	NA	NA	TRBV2	TGTGCCAGCAGTGGAGAGGGCTCGGATTCACCCCTCCACTTT	CASSGEGSDSPLHF
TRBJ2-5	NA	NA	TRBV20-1	TGCAGTGCTATACATGGACAAATTCAAGAGACCCAGTACTTC	CSAIHGQIQETQYF
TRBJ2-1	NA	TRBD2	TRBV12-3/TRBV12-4	TGTGCCAGCAGGACGACTAGCGGGGGGGCTAAATCCTACAATGAGCAGTTCTTC	CASRTTSGGAKSYNEQFF
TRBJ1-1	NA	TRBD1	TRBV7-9	TGTGCCAGCAGCACTAGACAGGGGGCGAACACTGAAGCTTTCTTT	CASSTRQGANTEAFF
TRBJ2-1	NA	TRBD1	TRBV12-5	TGTGCTAGTGGTGCCCGACAGGGCCATGAGCAGTTCTTC	CASGARQGHEQFF
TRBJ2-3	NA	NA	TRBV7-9	TGTGCCAGCAGTTACCTCCGCACAGATACGCAGTATTTT	CASSYLRTDTQYF
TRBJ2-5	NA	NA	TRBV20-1	TGCAGACCGACCGGGGATGTCCAAGAGACCCAGTACTTC	CRPTGDVQETQYF
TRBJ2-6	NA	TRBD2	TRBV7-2	TGTGCCAGCAGCTGGACTAGCGGGGGGGCTGGGGCCAACGTCCTGACTTTC	CASSWTSGGAGANVLTF
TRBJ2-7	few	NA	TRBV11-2	TGTGCCAGCAGACGGCCGAGAGGAGGGCGGGAGCAGTACTTC	CASRRPRGGREQYF
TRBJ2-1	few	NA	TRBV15	TGTGCCACCAGCAGAGACCCACTCGGCGGCAATGAGCAGTTCTTC	CATSRDPLGGNEQFF
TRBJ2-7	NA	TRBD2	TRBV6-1	TGTGCCAGCAGTGTACTAGCGGGGGAGTCGCACTACGAGCAGTACTTC	CASSVLAGESHYEQYF
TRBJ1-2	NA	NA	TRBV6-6	TGTGCCAGCAGCTCAGGGGCCTACACCTTC	CASSSGAYTF
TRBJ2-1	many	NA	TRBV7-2	TGTGCCAGCAGCTTAGTCGAATGGGGTCGGAATGAGCAGTTCTTC	CASSLVEWGRNEQFF
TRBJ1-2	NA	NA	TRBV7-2	TGTGCCAGCAGCTTCGACGCAACCTATGGCTACACCTTC	CASSFDATYGYTF
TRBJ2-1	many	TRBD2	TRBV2	TGTGCCAGCAGTGACGGGACTAGCGGTTACAATGAGCAGTTCTTC	CASSDGTSGYNEQFF
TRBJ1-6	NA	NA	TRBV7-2	TGTGCCAGCAGCTTAACAGGGAATAATTCACCCCTCCACTTT	CASSLTGNNSPLHF
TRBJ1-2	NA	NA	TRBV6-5	TGTGCCAGCGGAGGACAAGGGAACTTATATGGCTACACCTTC	CASGGQGNLYGYTF
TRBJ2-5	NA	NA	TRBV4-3	TGCGCCAGCAGCCCAGGGTGGGGGCAAGAGACCCAGTACTTC	CASSPGWGQETQYF
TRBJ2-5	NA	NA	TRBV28	TGTGCCAGCAATTGGGGGTCATCCCCACAAGAGACCCAGTACTTC	CASNWGSSPQETQYF
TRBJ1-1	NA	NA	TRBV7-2	TGTGCCAGCAGCCGACAGCCGAACACTGAAGCTTTCTTT	CASSRQPNTEAFF
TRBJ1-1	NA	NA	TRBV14	TGTGCCAGCAGCGGGTTTTACGGGGACACTGAAGCTTTCTTT	CASSGFYGDTEAFF
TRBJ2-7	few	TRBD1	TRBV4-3	TGCGCCAGCAGCCAAGGAACAGGGGACGAGCAGTACTTC	CASSQGTGDEQYF
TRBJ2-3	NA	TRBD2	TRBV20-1	TGCAGTGCCGCGCCTAGCGGGGGGCTTGCAGATACGCAGTATTTT	CSAAPSGGLADTQYF
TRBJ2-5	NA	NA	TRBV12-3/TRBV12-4	TGTGCCAGCGGCCCTCCTTGGGGCCAAGAGACCCAGTACTTC	CASGPPWGQETQYF
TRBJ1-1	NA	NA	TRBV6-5	TGTGCCAGCAGTTACGGGGGGGCGCCGAACACTGAAGCTTTCTTT	CASSYGGAPNTEAFF
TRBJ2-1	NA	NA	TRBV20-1	TGCAGTGCTAGAGATCAACAGAGGAGCTCCTACAATGAGCAGTTCTTC	CSARDQQRSSYNEQFF